This T cell receptor beta chain was recorded in a study of blood T cell repertoires in COVID-19. On the study more broadly: In each case, the material was cDNA or gDNA derived from T cells, B-cell-depleted T cells, or PBMCs.

The CDR3 contains 12 residues. With 5 bases removed from V and 5 bases from J, the gap between germline ends came to 6 bases. Germline loops: CDR1 SGHVS, CDR2 FQNEAQ. Ages ranged from about 18 to 100 years, with residence in about 23 US areas. Cohort allocation depended upon clinical history that participants reported. Original processing methods: Amplification with reference gene primers provided the estimates of nucleated cell counts. Assay: immunoSEQ multiplex PCR; the TCRdb copy retains only in-frame clones and omits some. From that table come the V and J calls and clone size; the DNA was used to work out D and trimming. The sample yields about 440,000 clones, approximately 90% seen once.

This rearrangement joins TRBV7-8 to TRBJ1-4, with D perhaps TRBD1 (6 bases). The sample comprised PBMCs or T cells enriched from blood (not recorded which). This sequence was found in a woman younger than 30 with acute COVID-19. The CDR3 region has the DNA TGTGCCAGCAGCAGGGGGAATGAAAAACTGTTTTTT. This sequence encodes CASSRGNEKLFF.